Below, 14 T cell receptor beta chains from the same sample are listed, as sequenced in a study of vaccination effects on CD4 cells after COVID-19 (dated by TCRdb to between 2021 and 2024). Library method: the immunoSEQ multiplex PCR assay. TCRdb took over this immuneACCESS table, retaining in-frame rearrangements with V and J assigned. Such tables are incomplete; in checked studies, under half of the missing clones stem from an unresolved V gene, and the remainder is unexplained. Present in this sample are around 47,000 clones, about three quarters of which were seen just once. 9% to 10% of the sample goes to the ten largest clones. After around eleven days of culture, CD4+ T cells were isolated with the EasySep CD4+ T cell isolation kit. Two doses of either the BNT162b2 or the mRNA-1273 mRNA SARS-CoV-2 vaccine were administered to participants. For these receptors, no antigen is known. The sample here was CD4+ T cells from PBMCs cultured without peptide, taken after COVID-19 vaccination. The receptors were gathered from a human donor who received a COVID-19 vaccine.

There are many counts of this clone. The chain carries TRBV5-8 and TRBJ2-2, with D tentatively TRBD1 (6 bases). The germline CDR1 and CDR2 sequences are SGHTS and YDEGEE. CDR3 size: 18 residues. V lost 0 bases to trimming and J lost 5 bases, with 20 bases between them. The CDR3: CASSLVYTGRGWTGELFF. As DNA, the CDR3 is TGTGCCAGCAGCTTGGTCTATACAGGGAGAGGATGGACCGGGGAGCTGTTTTTT.

The chain couples TRBV7-8 to TRBJ1-6; tentative D call: TRBD1 (6 bases). Trimming cost V 5 bases and J 8 bases, with 16 bases left between them. The CDR3 is 15 amino acids. Germline lookup yields CDR1 SGHVS and CDR2 FQNEAQ. CDR3 sequence reads: CASSQNRGLDSPLHF. The CDR3 bases are TGTGCCAGCAGCCAAAACCGGGGGCTGGATTCACCCCTCCACTTT.

This rearrangement joins TRBV5-1 to TRBJ1-1; D might be TRBD1 (5 bases). CDR3 length: 15 amino acids. V was shortened by 6 bases and J by 0 bases, with 15 bases between the two germline ends. CDR1 and CDR2 (germline): SGHRS, YFSETQ. The DNA of the CDR3 is TGCGCCAGCACCTGGGACGCAAACATGAACACTGAAGCTTTCTTT. Translated, it gives CASTWDANMNTEAFF.

The chain combines TRBV11-2 with TRBJ1-1, with a weak D call TRBD1 (6 bases). Trimming cost V 8 bases and J 3 bases, with 19 bases left between them. The germline CDR1 and CDR2 sequences are SGHAT and FQNNGV. The CDR3 totals 15 residues. CDR3 in DNA: TGTGCCAGCCGTTCCCTACAGGGAGTAGACACTGAAGCTTTCTTT. Translating gives CASRSLQGVDTEAFF.

V is TRBV5-4 and J is TRBJ2-1; D is undetermined. With 4 bases removed from V and 5 bases from J, the gap between germline ends came to 10 bases. Germline CDR1 reads SGHNT; CDR2 reads YYREEE (reference sequence). This CDR3 region has 13 residues. CDR3 loop: CASSPPSNNEQFF. The CDR3 DNA reads as TGTGCCAGCAGCCCCCCTAGTAACAATGAGCAGTTCTTC.

The chain employs TRBV10-3 and TRBJ1-4, with no clear D. The CDR3 is 14 residues long. Germline lookup yields CDR1 ENHRY and CDR2 SYGVKD. V was trimmed by 3 bases and J by 3 bases, leaving 8 bases between them. The CDR3, as DNA: TGTGCCATCAGTGAAGGCCCCTCTAATGAAAAACTGTTTTTT. Amino acid sequence: CAISEGPSNEKLFF.

This clone was detected a few times. The chain combines TRBV20-1 with TRBJ1-2; tentatively, D is TRBD1 (5 bases). The CDR3 has 11 residues. CDR1 and CDR2 (germline): DFQATT, SNEGSKA (reference sequence). Trimming pared 2 bases from V and 5 bases from J, leaving 6 bases between. Written as DNA, the CDR3 is TGCAGTGCTAGACAGGGATATGGCTACACCTTC. Amino acids: CSARQGYGYTF.

This clone has a handful of counts. The chain recombines TRBV9 with TRBJ2-2; 7 positions match TRBD1. The CDR3 totals 16 residues. Germline-derived CDR1 and CDR2 are SGDLS and YYNGEE. V lost 3 bases and J lost 2; bases outside the gene matches: 7. CDR3 protein: CASSARTGQNTGELFF. The CDR3 nucleotides read TGTGCCAGCAGCGCCCGGACAGGCCAAAACACCGGGGAGCTGTTTTTT.

This chain connects TRBV24-1 to TRBJ2-1; the match to TRBD1 covers 7 bases. CDR3 size: 16 residues. Germline V gene lookup returns CDR1 KGHDR and CDR2 SFDVKD. V gave up 5 bases and J gave up 3 bases; unmatched junction bases: 9. The CDR3 DNA is TGTGCCACCAGTGGTGCCGGGACAGACCACTACAATGAGCAGTTCTTC. Its protein product is CATSGAGTDHYNEQFF.

V usage is TRBV15 and J usage is TRBJ2-2; D unresolved. V was shortened by 2 bases and J by 6 bases, with 7 bases between the two germline ends. This CDR3 is 13 amino acids long. Germline values: CDR1 LNHNV, CDR2 YYDKDF (reference sequence). CDR3 residues: CATSRSRSGELFF. The CDR3 DNA reads as TGTGCCACCAGCAGATCGAGGTCCGGGGAGCTGTTTTTT. Based on the CDR3 plus reference TRBV15 and TRBJ2-2, the full variable domain is DAMVIQNPRYQVTQFGKPVTLSCSQTLNHNVMYWYQQKSSQAPKLLFHYYDKDFNNEADTPDNFQSRRPNTSFCFLDIRSPGLGDTAMYLCATSRSRSGELFFGEGSRLTVL.

This chain connects TRBV9 to TRBJ2-3, with TRBD2 as a possible D gene (5 bases). Per the germline V gene, CDR1 is SGDLS and CDR2 is YYNGEE. Trimming left V 2 bases short and J 0 bases short, with 10 bases between. The CDR3 runs 15 residues. CDR3 nucleotides: TGTGCCAGCAGCGTGGGGAGCCTTAGCACAGATACGCAGTATTTT. Its translation: CASSVGSLSTDTQYF.

The J gene is TRBJ1-3, the V gene TRBV5-4; no clear D gene. V gave up 2 bases and J gave up 4 bases, with 16 bases separating them. Germline lookup yields CDR1 SGHNT and CDR2 YYREEE (reference sequence). The CDR3 extends over 16 amino acids. In DNA, the CDR3 is TGTGCCAGCAGCTTCAAAAATCGGTCGGGAGGAAACACCATATATTTT. Translating it yields CASSFKNRSGGNTIYF.

This clone has more than one count but fewer than ten. The V and J genes are TRBV2 and TRBJ2-3; 11 nucleotides align to TRBD2. Germline CDR1 reads SNHLY; CDR2 reads FYNNEI. V lost 5 bases and J lost 3; bases outside the gene matches: 7. CDR3 size: 16 residues. The CDR3 protein is CASSMIAGGGTDTQYF. The DNA for the CDR3 is TGTGCCAGCAGTATGATAGCGGGAGGGGGAACAGATACGCAGTATTTT.

The chain carries TRBV5-8 and TRBJ2-7; perhaps TRBD2 as D (6 bases). The germline V gene has CDR1 SGHTS and CDR2 YDEGEE. With 0 bases removed from V and 4 bases from J, the gap between germline ends came to 17 bases. This CDR3 has 16 residues. CDR3 DNA: TGTGCCAGCAGCTTGGAATCGGGAGTCCGGACTTACGAGCAGTACTTC. Residues: CASSLESGVRTYEQYF.